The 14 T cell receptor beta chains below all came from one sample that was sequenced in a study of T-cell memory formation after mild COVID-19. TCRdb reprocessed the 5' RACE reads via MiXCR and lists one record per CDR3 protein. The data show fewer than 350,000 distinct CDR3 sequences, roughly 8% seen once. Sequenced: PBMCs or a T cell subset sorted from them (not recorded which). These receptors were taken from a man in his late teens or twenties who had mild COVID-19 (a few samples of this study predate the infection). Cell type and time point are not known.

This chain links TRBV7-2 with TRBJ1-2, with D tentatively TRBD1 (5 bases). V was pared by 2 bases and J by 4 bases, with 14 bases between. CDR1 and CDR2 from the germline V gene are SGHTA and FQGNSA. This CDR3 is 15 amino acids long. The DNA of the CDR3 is TGTGCCAGCAGCTTAAAATCGGGGGTCCTCTATGGCTACACCTTC. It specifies CASSLKSGVLYGYTF.

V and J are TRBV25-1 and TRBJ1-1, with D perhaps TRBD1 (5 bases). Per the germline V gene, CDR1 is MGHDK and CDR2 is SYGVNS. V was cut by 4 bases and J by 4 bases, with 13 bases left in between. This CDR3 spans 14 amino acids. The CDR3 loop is CASSGGPWGTEAFF. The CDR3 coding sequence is TGTGCCAGCAGTGGGGGACCCTGGGGCACTGAAGCTTTCTTT.

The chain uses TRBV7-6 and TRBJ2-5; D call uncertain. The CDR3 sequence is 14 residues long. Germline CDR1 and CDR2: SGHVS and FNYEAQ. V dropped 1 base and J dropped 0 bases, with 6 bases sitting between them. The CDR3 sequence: CASSLDANQETQYF. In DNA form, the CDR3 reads TGTGCCAGCAGCTTAGATGCCAACCAAGAGACCCAGTACTTC. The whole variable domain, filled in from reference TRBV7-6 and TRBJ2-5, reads GAGVSQSPRYKVTKRGQDVALRCDPISGHVSLYWYRQALGQGPEFLTYFNYEAQQDKSGLPNDRFSAERPEGSISTLTIQRTEQRDSAMYRCASSLDANQETQYFGPGTRLLVL.

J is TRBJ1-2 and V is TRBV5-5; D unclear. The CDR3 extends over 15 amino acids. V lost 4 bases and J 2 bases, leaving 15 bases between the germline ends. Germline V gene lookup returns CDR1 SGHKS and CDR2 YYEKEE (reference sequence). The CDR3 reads CASSLILYGNYGYTF. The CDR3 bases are TGTGCCAGCAGCCTGATCCTCTACGGCAACTATGGCTACACCTTC.

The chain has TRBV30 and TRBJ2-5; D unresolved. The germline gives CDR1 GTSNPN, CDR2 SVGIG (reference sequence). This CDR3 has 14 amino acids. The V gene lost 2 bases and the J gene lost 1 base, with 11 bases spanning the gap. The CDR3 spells CAWSSAPGQETQYF. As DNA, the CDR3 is TGTGCCTGGAGTTCGGCTCCGGGCCAAGAGACCCAGTACTTC.

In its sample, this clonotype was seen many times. CDR3 sequence reads: CASSALAHTQYF. The CDR3 nucleotides read TGTGCCAGCAGTGCTCTAGCGCATACGCAGTATTTT. The V call is TRBV12-3 or TRBV12-4, the J call TRBJ2-3; TRBD2 might be the D (6 bases). The V gene lost 5 bases and the J gene lost 7 bases, with 10 bases spanning the gap. The CDR3 runs 12 residues.

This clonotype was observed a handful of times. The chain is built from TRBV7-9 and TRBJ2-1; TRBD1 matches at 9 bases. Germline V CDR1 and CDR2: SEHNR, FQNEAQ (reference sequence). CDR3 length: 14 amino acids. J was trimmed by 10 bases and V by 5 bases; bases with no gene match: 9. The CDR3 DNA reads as TGTGCCAGCAGCGAGCAGGGACAGGGAGGAGAGCAGTTCTTC. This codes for CASSEQGQGGEQFF.

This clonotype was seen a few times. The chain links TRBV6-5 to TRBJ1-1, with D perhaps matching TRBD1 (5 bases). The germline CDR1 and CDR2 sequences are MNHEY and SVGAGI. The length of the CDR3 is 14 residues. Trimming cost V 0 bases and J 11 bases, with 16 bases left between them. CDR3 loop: CASSYSGTPTWAFF. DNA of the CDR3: TGTGCCAGCAGTTACTCGGGGACCCCGACCTGGGCTTTCTTT.

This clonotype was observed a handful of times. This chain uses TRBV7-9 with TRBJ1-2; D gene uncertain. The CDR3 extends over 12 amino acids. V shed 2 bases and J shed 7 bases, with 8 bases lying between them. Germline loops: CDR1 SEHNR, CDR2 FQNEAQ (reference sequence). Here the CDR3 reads CASSLTVSGYTF. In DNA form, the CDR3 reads TGTGCCAGCAGCTTAACAGTCTCTGGCTACACCTTC.

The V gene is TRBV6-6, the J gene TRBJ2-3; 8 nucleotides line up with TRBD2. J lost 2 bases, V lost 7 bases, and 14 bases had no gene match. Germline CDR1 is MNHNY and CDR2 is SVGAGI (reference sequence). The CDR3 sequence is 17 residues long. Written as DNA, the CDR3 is TGTGCCAGCACCGAAACCGGAAGCGGGGGTCTCACAGATACGCAGTATTTT. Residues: CASTETGSGGLTDTQYF.

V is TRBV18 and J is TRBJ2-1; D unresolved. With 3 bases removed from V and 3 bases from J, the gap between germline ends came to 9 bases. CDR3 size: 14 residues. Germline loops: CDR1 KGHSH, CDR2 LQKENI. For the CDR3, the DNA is TGTGCCAGCTCACCCCTCGAAATCTACAATGAGCAGTTCTTC. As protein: CASSPLEIYNEQFF.

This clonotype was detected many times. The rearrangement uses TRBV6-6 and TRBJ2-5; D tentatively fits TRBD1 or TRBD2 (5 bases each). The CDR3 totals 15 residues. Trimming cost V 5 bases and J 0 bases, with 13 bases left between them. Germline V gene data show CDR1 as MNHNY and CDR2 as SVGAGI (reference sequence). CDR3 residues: CASSRGWGDQETQYF. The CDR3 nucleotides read TGTGCCAGCAGTCGGGGCTGGGGAGACCAAGAGACCCAGTACTTC.

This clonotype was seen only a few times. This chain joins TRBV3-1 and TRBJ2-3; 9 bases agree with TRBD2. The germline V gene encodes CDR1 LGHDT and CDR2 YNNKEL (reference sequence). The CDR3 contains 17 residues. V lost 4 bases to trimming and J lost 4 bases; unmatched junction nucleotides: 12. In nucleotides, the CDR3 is TGTGCCAGCAGCCCCCCGCCTGGCGGGGGGGTGGCAGATACGCAGTATTTT. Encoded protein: CASSPPPGGGVADTQYF.

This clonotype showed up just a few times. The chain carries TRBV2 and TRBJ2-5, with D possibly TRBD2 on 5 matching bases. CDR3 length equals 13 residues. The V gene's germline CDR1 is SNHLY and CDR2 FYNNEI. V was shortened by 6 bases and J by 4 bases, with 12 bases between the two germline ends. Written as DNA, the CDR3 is TGTGCCAGCAGGAGGGAGTCGGGAGAGACCCAGTACTTC. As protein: CASRRESGETQYF.